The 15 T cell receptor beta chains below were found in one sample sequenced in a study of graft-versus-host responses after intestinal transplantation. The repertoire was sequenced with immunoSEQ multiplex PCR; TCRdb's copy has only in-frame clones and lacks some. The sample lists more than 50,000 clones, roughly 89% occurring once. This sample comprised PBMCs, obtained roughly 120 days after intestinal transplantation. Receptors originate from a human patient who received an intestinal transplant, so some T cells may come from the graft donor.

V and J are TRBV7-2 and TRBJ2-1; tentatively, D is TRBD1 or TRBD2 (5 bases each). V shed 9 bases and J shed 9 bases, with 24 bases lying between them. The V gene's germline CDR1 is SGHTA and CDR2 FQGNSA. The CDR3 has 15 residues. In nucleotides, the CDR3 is TGTGCCAGTCGACCCCCGGGACGGATACCTGGTGAGCAGTTCTTC. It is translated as CASRPPGRIPGEQFF.

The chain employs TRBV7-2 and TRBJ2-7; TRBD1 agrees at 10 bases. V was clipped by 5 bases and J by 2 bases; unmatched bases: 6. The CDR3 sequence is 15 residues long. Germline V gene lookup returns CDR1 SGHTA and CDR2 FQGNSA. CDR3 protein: CASSRGQGNPYEQYF. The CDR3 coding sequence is TGTGCCAGCAGCCGGGGACAGGGGAACCCCTACGAGCAGTACTTC.

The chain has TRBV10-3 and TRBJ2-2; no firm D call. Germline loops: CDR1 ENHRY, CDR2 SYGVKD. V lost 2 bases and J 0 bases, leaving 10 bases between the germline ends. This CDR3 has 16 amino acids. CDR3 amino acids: CAISEPKFANTGELFF. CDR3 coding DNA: TGTGCCATCAGTGAGCCGAAATTCGCGAACACCGGGGAGCTGTTTTTT.

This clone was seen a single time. The CDR3 coding sequence is TGCAGCGTTGAAGGCGGGACAGGGCCTGGCTACACCTTC. This codes for CSVEGGTGPGYTF. The chain carries TRBV29-1 and TRBJ1-2; 9 bases are shared with TRBD1. The CDR3 has 13 residues. V gave up 1 base and J gave up 7 bases; unmatched junction bases: 4. Looked up from germline, CDR1 is SQVTM and CDR2 is ANQGSEA.

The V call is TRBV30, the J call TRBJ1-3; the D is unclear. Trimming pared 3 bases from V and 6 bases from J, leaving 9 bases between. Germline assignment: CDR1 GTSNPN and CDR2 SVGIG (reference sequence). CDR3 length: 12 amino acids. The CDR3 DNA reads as TGTGCCTGGAGCGACTTCGCAAACACCATATATTTT. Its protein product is CAWSDFANTIYF.

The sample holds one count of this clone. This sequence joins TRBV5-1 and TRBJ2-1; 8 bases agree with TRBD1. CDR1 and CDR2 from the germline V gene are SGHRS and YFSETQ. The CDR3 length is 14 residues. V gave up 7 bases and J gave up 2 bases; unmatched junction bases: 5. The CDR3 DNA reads TGCGCCAGCCGCCAGACAGGGGCCTACAATGAGCAGTTCTTC. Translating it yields CASRQTGAYNEQFF.

The CDR3 region is CASSLVTLTGYTF. The CDR3 DNA reads as TGTGCCAGCAGCTTAGTCACTCTCACCGGCTACACCTTC. The V gene is TRBV11-2, the J gene TRBJ1-2; D unclear. Looked up from germline, CDR1 is SGHAT and CDR2 is FQNNGV. The CDR3 sequence is 13 residues long. Trimming stripped 1 base from V and 8 bases from J, with 11 bases between.

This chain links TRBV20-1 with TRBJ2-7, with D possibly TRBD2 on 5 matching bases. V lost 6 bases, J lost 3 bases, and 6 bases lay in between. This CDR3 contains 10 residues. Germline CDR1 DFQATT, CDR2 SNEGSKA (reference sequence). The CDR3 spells CSAGIYEQYF. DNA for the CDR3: TGCAGTGCCGGGATCTACGAGCAGTACTTC.

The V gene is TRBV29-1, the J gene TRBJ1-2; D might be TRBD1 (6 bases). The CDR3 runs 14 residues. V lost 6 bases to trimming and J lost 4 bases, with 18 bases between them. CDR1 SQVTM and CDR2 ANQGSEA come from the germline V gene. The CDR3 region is CSVEAWTASYGYTF. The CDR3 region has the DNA TGCAGCGTGGAGGCCTGGACAGCCTCCTATGGCTACACCTTC.

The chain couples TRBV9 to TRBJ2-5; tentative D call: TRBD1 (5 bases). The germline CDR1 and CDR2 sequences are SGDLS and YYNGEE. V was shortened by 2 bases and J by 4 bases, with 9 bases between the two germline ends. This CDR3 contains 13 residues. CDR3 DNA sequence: TGTGCCAGCAGCGTCCAGGGCACAGAGACCCAGTACTTC. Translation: CASSVQGTETQYF.

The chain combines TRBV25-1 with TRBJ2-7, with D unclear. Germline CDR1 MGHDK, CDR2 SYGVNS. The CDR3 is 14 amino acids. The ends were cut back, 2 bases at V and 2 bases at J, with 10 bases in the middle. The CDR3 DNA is TGTGCCAGCAGTGAACACTGGGGAACCTACGAGCAGTACTTC. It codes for CASSEHWGTYEQYF.

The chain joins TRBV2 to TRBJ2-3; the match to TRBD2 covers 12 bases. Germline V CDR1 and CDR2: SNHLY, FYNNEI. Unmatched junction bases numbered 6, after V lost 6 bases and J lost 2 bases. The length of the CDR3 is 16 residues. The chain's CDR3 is CASRRLAGDATDTQYF. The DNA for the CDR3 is TGTGCCAGCAGGAGACTAGCGGGAGACGCCACAGATACGCAGTATTTT.

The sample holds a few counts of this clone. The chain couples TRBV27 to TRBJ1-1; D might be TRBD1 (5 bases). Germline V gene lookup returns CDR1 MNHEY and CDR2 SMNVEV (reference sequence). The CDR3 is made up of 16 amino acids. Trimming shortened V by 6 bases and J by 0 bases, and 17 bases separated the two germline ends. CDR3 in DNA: TGTGCCAGCAGGCCAACACGGTGGGGGATGAACACTGAAGCTTTCTTT. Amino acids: CASRPTRWGMNTEAFF.

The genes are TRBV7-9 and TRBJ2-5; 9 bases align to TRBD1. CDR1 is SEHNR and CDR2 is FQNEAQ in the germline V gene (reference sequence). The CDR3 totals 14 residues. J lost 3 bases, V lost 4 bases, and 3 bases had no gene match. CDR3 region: CASSYRDREETQYF. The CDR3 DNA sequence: TGTGCCAGCAGCTACCGGGACAGGGAAGAGACCCAGTACTTC. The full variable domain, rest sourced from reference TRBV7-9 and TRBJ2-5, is DTGVSQNPRHKITKRGQNVTFRCDPISEHNRLYWYRQTLGQGPEFLTYFQNEAQLEKSRLLSDRFSAERPKGSFSTLEIQRTEQGDSAMYLCASSYRDREETQYFGPGTRLLVL.

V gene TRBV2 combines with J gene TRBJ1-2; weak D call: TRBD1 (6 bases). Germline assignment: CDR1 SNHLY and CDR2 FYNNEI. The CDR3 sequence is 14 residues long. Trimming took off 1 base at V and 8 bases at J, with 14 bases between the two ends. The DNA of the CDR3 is TGTGCCAGCAGTGAAGAGCGGGGGGCGCGAGGCTACACCTTC. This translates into CASSEERGARGYTF.